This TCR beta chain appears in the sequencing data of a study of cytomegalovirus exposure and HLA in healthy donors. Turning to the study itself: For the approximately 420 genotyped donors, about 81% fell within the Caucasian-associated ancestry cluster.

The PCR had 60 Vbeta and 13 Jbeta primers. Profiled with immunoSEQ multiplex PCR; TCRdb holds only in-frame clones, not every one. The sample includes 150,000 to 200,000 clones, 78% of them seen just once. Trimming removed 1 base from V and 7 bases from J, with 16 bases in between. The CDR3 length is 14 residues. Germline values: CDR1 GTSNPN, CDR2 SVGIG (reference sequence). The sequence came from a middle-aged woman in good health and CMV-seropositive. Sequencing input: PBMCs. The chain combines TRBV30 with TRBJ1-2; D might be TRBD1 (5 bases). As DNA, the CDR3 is TGTGCCTGGAGTGGTGGTGGCAGGGTCGGTGGCTACACCTTC. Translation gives CAWSGGGRVGGYTF.